A single sample is the source of the 15 T cell receptor beta chains below, sequenced in a study of shared clonotypes between healthy human individuals. Using immunoSEQ multiplex PCR, the repertoire was profiled, and TCRdb retains in-frame clones only, with some absent. The data show 1,400,000 or so clones, approximately 98.5% seen once. The sample consisted of naive CD4+ T cells sorted from blood. The subset denotes: CD45RA+ positively selected. The source of these receptors is a man younger than 40 in good health.

This clone was observed a single time. This chain joins TRBV6-4 and TRBJ2-6; D gene ambiguous. With 2 bases removed from V and 7 bases from J, the gap between germline ends came to 6 bases. The CDR3 spans 13 residues. Germline values: CDR1 MRHNA, CDR2 SNTAGT. The CDR3 region is CASSDGFANVLTF. The CDR3 DNA is TGTGCCAGCAGTGACGGATTTGCCAACGTCCTGACTTTC.

As to this clone: Other DNA variants within this sample encode the same CDR3. J is TRBJ2-3 and V is TRBV7-3, with D tentatively TRBD1 (6 bases). V dropped 5 bases and J dropped 0 bases, with 9 bases sitting between them. Germline-derived CDR1 and CDR2 are SGHTA and FQGTGA. There are 14 residues in the CDR3. The DNA of the CDR3 is TGTGCCAGCAGCCCAGGACAGAGCACAGATACGCAGTATTTT. Translating it yields CASSPGQSTDTQYF.

The chain recombines TRBV14 with TRBJ2-7; D gene ambiguous. Germline-derived CDR1 and CDR2 are SGHDN and FVKESK. V gave up 0 bases and J gave up 3 bases, with 12 bases separating them. There are 15 residues in the CDR3. CDR3 loop: CASSQDLARNYEQYF. CDR3 nucleotide sequence: TGTGCCAGCAGCCAAGATCTGGCGAGGAACTACGAGCAGTACTTC.

V and J are TRBV5-1 and TRBJ2-3; possibly TRBD2 for D (6 bases). Germline V lookup: CDR1 SGHRS, CDR2 YFSETQ. V lost 4 bases, J lost 6 bases, and 15 bases lay in between. The length of the CDR3 is 14 residues. The DNA for the CDR3 is TGCGCCAGCAGCCTGGGTCTAGCGAGTGATACGCAGTATTTT. It is translated as CASSLGLASDTQYF.

The rearrangement uses TRBV29-1 and TRBJ2-1; D is unclear. Trimming removed 5 bases from V and 1 base from J, with 6 bases in between. The germline V gene encodes CDR1 SQVTM and CDR2 ANQGSEA. CDR3 length equals 12 residues. In nucleotides, the CDR3 is TGCAGCGTTATTGAGTCCTACAATGAGCAGTTCTTC. Encoded protein: CSVIESYNEQFF.

The rearrangement uses TRBV7-3 and TRBJ1-1, with D perhaps matching TRBD1 (6 bases). V lost 1 base to trimming and J lost 4 bases, with 22 bases between them. The CDR3 runs 18 residues. Germline V lookup: CDR1 SGHTA, CDR2 FQGTGA. The chain's CDR3 is CASSLIAGGPDSPTEAFF. In nucleotides, the CDR3 is TGTGCCAGCAGCTTAATAGCCGGGGGCCCCGACAGTCCCACTGAAGCTTTCTTT.

This CDR3 is CASSPGLAGEGQFF. In nucleotides, the CDR3 is TGTGCCAGCTCACCGGGACTAGCGGGAGAAGGGCAGTTCTTC. The chain has TRBV18 and TRBJ2-1; 14 nucleotides agree with TRBD2. The germline V gene encodes CDR1 KGHSH and CDR2 LQKENI. The CDR3 has 14 residues. Germline trimming cut 3 bases from V and 12 bases from J; bases unmatched to any gene: 4.

The genes are TRBV7-2 and TRBJ2-2; D perhaps matches TRBD1 (5 bases). The CDR3 runs to 16 residues. CDR1 is SGHTA, CDR2 FQGNSA, per germline. V was shortened by 5 bases and J by 1 base, with 14 bases between the two germline ends. CDR3 DNA: TGTGCCAGCAGCACAACCAGGGTGGAGAACACCGGGGAGCTGTTTTTT. This encodes CASSTTRVENTGELFF.

J is TRBJ2-7 and V is TRBV9; tentatively, D is TRBD1 (5 bases). Germline CDR1 and CDR2: SGDLS and YYNGEE. The CDR3 has 16 residues. The V end lost 1 base, the J end lost 2 bases, and 16 bases lay between the germline ends. The CDR3 DNA sequence: TGTGCCAGCAGCGTAAGCTCGACAGTACTTCCCTACGAGCAGTACTTC. This sequence encodes CASSVSSTVLPYEQYF.

The CDR3 reads CASSLLYRLAKNIQYF. DNA for the CDR3: TGTGCCAGCAGCTTACTCTACAGGCTAGCCAAAAACATTCAGTACTTC. V is TRBV11-2 and J is TRBJ2-4; D might be TRBD1 (5 bases). CDR3 length equals 16 residues. CDR1 is SGHAT and CDR2 is FQNNGV in the germline V gene. Trimming left V 2 bases short and J 0 bases short, with 11 bases between.

In regard to this clone: Other nucleotide sequences from this sample produce the same CDR3. The rearrangement uses TRBV5-1 and TRBJ2-5, with 8 bases fitting TRBD1. The CDR3 loop spans 15 amino acids. Germline trimming cut 0 bases from V and 1 base from J; bases unmatched to any gene: 2. Germline lookup yields CDR1 SGHRS and CDR2 YFSETQ. CDR3 in amino acids: CASSLGQGSQETQYF. The CDR3, as DNA: TGCGCCAGCAGCTTGGGACAGGGGTCCCAAGAGACCCAGTACTTC.

The chain combines TRBV6-5 with TRBJ2-5; D unclear. Trimming cost V 6 bases and J 2 bases, with 16 bases left between them. Germline CDR1 is MNHEY and CDR2 is SVGAGI. CDR3 length: 15 amino acids. CDR3 sequence reads: CASSYVGGAQETQYF. The CDR3 DNA follows: TGTGCCAGCAGCTACGTCGGTGGCGCGCAAGAGACCCAGTACTTC.

The chain combines TRBV29-1 with TRBJ1-2; D is perhaps TRBD1 (5 bases). V lost 7 bases and J 8 bases, leaving 17 bases between the germline ends. Germline assignment: CDR1 SQVTM and CDR2 ANQGSEA. The CDR3 length is 12 residues. CDR3 in DNA: TGCAGCGCCCCGAGAGACGGGGCCGGCTACACCTTC. Translating gives CSAPRDGAGYTF. The whole variable domain, remainder taken from reference TRBV29-1 and TRBJ1-2, is SAVISQKPSRDICQRGTSLTIQCQVDSQVTMMFWYRQQPGQSLTLIATANQGSEATYESGFVIDKFPISRPNLTFSTLTVSNMSPEDSSIYLCSAPRDGAGYTFGSGTRLTVV.

This sequence joins TRBV19 and TRBJ1-1; tentative D call: TRBD1 (5 bases). The germline gives CDR1 LNHDA, CDR2 SQIVND (reference sequence). V dropped 1 base and J dropped 4 bases, with 13 bases sitting between them. The CDR3 is 15 residues long. The CDR3 reads CASSIVLGGFTEAFF. Here the CDR3 DNA reads TGTGCCAGTAGTATAGTTCTCGGGGGATTCACTGAAGCTTTCTTT. Together with reference TRBV19 and TRBJ1-1, the CDR3 gives the full variable domain: DGGITQSPKYLFRKEGQNVTLSCEQNLNHDAMYWYRQDPGQGLRLIYYSQIVNDFQKGDIAEGYSVSREKKESFPLTVTSAQKNPTAFYLCASSIVLGGFTEAFFGQGTRLTVV.

The chain is built from TRBV28 and TRBJ2-1; 7 bases agree with TRBD2. J lost 1 base, V lost 3 bases, and 9 bases had no gene match. Germline V CDR1 and CDR2: MDHEN, SYDVKM. The CDR3 covers 17 residues. CDR3 protein: CASSFLRGRGSYNEQFF. Here the CDR3 DNA reads TGTGCCAGCAGTTTTCTACGGGGGAGGGGTTCCTACAATGAGCAGTTCTTC.